Following are 9 T cell receptor beta chains from one sample sequenced in a study of T cell responses to AZD1222 COVID-19 vaccine. The repertoire was sequenced with immunoSEQ multiplex PCR; TCRdb's copy has only in-frame clones and lacks some. The sample shows fewer than 130,000 clones, roughly nine tenths of them seen only once. This sample comprised peripheral blood, obtained 28 days after the second AZD1222 dose. These receptors were collected from an adult who received the AZD1222 COVID-19 vaccine.

The rearrangement joins TRBV9 to TRBJ2-3; D unclear. V gave up 4 bases and J gave up 0 bases, with 15 bases separating them. Germline CDR1 SGDLS, CDR2 YYNGEE. The CDR3 contains 16 residues. CDR3 residues: CASSLDASSSTDTQYF. CDR3 DNA sequence: TGTGCCAGCAGCCTCGATGCCTCCTCTAGCACAGATACGCAGTATTTT.

The chain carries TRBV5-4 and TRBJ1-5; D unclear. Trimming removed 0 bases from V and 1 base from J, with 8 bases in between. Germline CDR1 is SGHNT and CDR2 is YYREEE (reference sequence). The CDR3 is made up of 15 amino acids. CDR3 DNA: TGTGCCAGCAGCTTGGCCCCTGGCAGCAATCAGCCCCAGCATTTT. It codes for CASSLAPGSNQPQHF.

This chain joins TRBV27 and TRBJ2-7; D unresolved. The CDR3 length is 16 residues. The germline V gene encodes CDR1 MNHEY and CDR2 SMNVEV (reference sequence). V was shortened by 5 bases and J by 0 bases, with 17 bases between the two germline ends. CDR3 nucleotides: TGTGCCAGCAGTCTCCTTGAAGGATCAAGCTCCTACGAGCAGTACTTC. Residues: CASSLLEGSSSYEQYF.

This clone was seen just once. J is TRBJ1-6 and V is TRBV28; 7 bases line up with TRBD1. The ends lost 4 bases at V and 0 bases at J; junction bases unmatched: 9. There are 18 residues in the CDR3. Germline loops: CDR1 MDHEN, CDR2 SYDVKM. CDR3 in amino acids: CASSSVGQANSYNSPLHF. The CDR3 DNA reads TGTGCCAGCAGTTCGGTTGGACAGGCTAACTCCTATAATTCACCCCTCCACTTT.

The chain joins TRBV29-1 to TRBJ1-2, with 8 bases lining up with TRBD1. From germline, CDR1 is SQVTM and CDR2 ANQGSEA. The length of the CDR3 is 13 residues. DNA of the CDR3: TGCATGATCGGGACAGGAGTTAACTATGGCTACACCTTC. It specifies CMIGTGVNYGYTF. The whole variable domain, filled in from reference TRBV29-1 and TRBJ1-2, reads SAVISQKPSRDICQRGTSLTIQCQVDSQVTMMFWYRQQPGQSLTLIATANQGSEATYESGFVIDKFPISRPNLTFSTLTVSNMSPEDSSIYLCMIGTGVNYGYTFGSGTRLTVV.

The chain employs TRBV4-2 and TRBJ2-1; 9 bases map to TRBD2. This CDR3 comprises 16 residues. Per the germline V gene, CDR1 is LGHNA and CDR2 is YNFKEQ. The trim removed 2 bases at V and 4 bases at J, leaving 6 bases unmatched. CDR3 sequence (DNA): TGTGCCAGCAGCCAACTTGCGGGAGGGGAATACAATGAGCAGTTCTTC. Its translation is CASSQLAGGEYNEQFF.

V and J are TRBV4-1 and TRBJ2-4; D is possibly TRBD2 (5 bases). The V end was cut by 1 base, the J end by 12 bases, with 13 bases between. The CDR3 extends over 13 amino acids. The germline V gene encodes CDR1 MGHRA and CDR2 YSYEKL. The CDR3 region has the DNA TGCGCCAGCAGCCAAGCAACTAGGACGACTCAGTACTTC. This sequence encodes CASSQATRTTQYF.

Only a few counts were recorded for this clone. CDR3 protein: CASSVSGGSYNEQFF. The CDR3 DNA reads as TGTGCCAGCAGCGTTAGCGGGGGATCCTACAATGAGCAGTTCTTC. The J gene is TRBJ2-1, the V gene TRBV11-3; the match to TRBD2 covers 9 bases. This CDR3 comprises 15 residues. The germline V gene encodes CDR1 SGHNT and CDR2 YENEEA. The V segment lost 5 bases and the J segment 1 base; nucleotides outside the gene matches: 3. The variable domain in full, completed from reference TRBV11-3 and TRBJ2-1, reads EAGVVQSPRYKIIEKKQPVAFWCNPISGHNTLYWYLQNLGQGPELLIRYENEEAVDDSQLPKDRFSAERLKGVDSTLKIQPAELGDSAVYLCASSVSGGSYNEQFFGPGTRLTVL.

The genes are TRBV28 and TRBJ1-1; D gene uncertain. Trimming took 3 bases from V and 1 from J, leaving 9 bases between them. CDR3 size: 14 residues. The germline gives CDR1 MDHEN, CDR2 SYDVKM. The CDR3 here is CASSLAPKNTEAFF. CDR3 bases: TGTGCCAGCAGTTTGGCACCGAAGAACACTGAAGCTTTCTTT.